The source of this TCR beta chain is a study of T cell responses to AZD1222 COVID-19 vaccine. General observations from the study: Among AZD1222 vaccinees, only 5 to 7 were seropositive at baseline.

From germline, CDR1 is SGHVS and CDR2 FQNEAQ. This CDR3 region has 15 residues. V lost 5 bases, J lost 0 bases, and 11 bases lay in between. For this clone: No antigen is known for it.

Sequencing was performed with immunoSEQ multiplex PCR; in TCRdb, only in-frame clones are kept and a portion is missing. The sample carries 100,000 or so clones, around 86% recorded once. Sequencing used peripheral blood, obtained on day 0 of AZD1222 vaccination. The chain links TRBV7-8 to TRBJ1-3; the D is unclear. This receptor was taken from an adult in good health. CDR3 in amino acids: CASSLPGRSGNTIYF. CDR3 coding DNA: TGTGCCAGCAGCCTGCCTGGGCGCTCTGGAAACACCATATATTTT.